This T cell receptor (beta chain) stems from a study of shared clonotypes between healthy human individuals. General study points: The study drew on few donors, limiting represented genetic and exposure-history diversity. A reduction in generation probabilities was seen for non-shared clonotypes relative to those shared by all four donors.

With respect to this clone: Its specificity is not known.

This CDR3 is built from 13 residues. Trimming removed 5 bases at V and 7 bases at J, with 11 bases between. In germline, CDR1 is SGHNT, CDR2 YENEEA. Donors were healthy HIV-negative adults without recent acute infections or vaccinations. A deep-level run was used for the assay. Profiled with immunoSEQ multiplex PCR; TCRdb holds only in-frame clones, not every one. The table has over a million clones, around four fifths seen once. V gene TRBV11-3 combines with J gene TRBJ2-2; no definite D call. Input material: memory CD4+ T cells sorted from blood. Subset in this sample: CD45RA-negative fraction. This TCR derives from a man aged 18-30 years in good health. The CDR3 sequence: CASSTDPVGELFF. In DNA, the CDR3 is TGTGCCAGCAGCACTGACCCCGTCGGGGAGCTGTTTTTT.